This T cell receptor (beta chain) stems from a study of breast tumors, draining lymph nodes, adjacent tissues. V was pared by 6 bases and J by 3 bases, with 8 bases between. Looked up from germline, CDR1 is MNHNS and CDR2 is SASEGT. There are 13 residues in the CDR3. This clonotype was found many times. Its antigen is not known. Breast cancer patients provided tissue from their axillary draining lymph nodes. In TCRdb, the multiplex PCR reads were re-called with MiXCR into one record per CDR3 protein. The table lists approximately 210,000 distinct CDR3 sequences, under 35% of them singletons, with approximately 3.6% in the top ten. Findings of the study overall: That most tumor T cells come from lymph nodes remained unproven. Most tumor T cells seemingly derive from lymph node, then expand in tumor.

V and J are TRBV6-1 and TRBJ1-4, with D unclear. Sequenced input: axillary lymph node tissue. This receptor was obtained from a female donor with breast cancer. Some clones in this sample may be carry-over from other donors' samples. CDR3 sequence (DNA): TGTGCCAGCAGAAGGTTAGCTAATGAAAAACTGTTTTTT. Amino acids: CASRRLANEKLFF.